This T cell receptor beta chain was profiled in a study of blood T cell repertoires in COVID-19. Looking at the study overall: The origin of the acute and convalescent COVID-19 samples was the United States, Italy and Spain.

Profiling relied on immunoSEQ multiplex PCR, and the TCRdb table lists in-frame clones only, not all of them. The sample has 350,000 or so clones; more than 85% are singletons. V lost 7 bases, J lost 6 bases, and 13 bases stayed unmatched. The CDR3 covers 16 residues. In germline, CDR1 is SGHDN, CDR2 FVKESK. In assigning cohorts, the study relied on participant-reported clinical history. Recovery meant two consecutive negative NP/OP PCR tests, professional clearance, or resolved symptoms. The chain carries TRBV14 and TRBJ1-2, with 11 bases matching TRBD1. The sequencing input was PBMCs or T cells enriched from blood (not recorded which). This receptor was taken from a woman under 40 who had recovered from COVID-19. The CDR3 region is CASNLGRGQGDHGYTF. Here the CDR3 DNA reads TGTGCCAGCAACCTCGGCCGGGGACAGGGGGATCATGGCTACACCTTC.